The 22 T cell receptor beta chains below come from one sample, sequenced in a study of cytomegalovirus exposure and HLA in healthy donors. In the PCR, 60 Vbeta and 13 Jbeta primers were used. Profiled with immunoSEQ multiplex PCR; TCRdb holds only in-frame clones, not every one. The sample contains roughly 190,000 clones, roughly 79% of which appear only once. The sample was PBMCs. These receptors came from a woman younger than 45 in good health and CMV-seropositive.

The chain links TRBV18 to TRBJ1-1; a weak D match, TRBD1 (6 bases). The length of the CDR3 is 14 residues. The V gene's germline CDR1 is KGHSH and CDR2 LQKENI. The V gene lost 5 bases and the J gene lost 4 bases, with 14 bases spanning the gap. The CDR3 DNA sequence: TGTGCCAGCTCAGCAAAGGGGGAGACCACTGAAGCTTTCTTT. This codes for CASSAKGETTEAFF.

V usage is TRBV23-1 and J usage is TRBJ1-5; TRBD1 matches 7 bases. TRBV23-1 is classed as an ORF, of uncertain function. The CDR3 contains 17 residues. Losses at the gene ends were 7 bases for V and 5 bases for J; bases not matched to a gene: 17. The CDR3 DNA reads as TGCGCCAGCACCCGAAAAGACAGGGAATTTTACTATCAGCCCCAGCATTTT. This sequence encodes CASTRKDREFYYQPQHF.

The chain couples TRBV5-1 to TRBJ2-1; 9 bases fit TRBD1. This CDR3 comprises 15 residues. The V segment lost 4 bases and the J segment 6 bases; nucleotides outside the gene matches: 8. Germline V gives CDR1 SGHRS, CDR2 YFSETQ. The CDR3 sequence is CASSPGTGKSNEQFF. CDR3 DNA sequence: TGCGCCAGCAGCCCCGGGACAGGGAAAAGCAATGAGCAGTTCTTC.

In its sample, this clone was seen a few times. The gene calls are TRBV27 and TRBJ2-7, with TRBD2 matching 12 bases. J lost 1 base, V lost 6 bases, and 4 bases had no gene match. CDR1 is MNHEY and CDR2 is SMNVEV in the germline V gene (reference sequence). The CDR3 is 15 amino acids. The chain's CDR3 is CASRRTSGTSYEQYF. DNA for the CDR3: TGTGCCAGCAGAAGGACTAGCGGGACATCCTACGAGCAGTACTTC.

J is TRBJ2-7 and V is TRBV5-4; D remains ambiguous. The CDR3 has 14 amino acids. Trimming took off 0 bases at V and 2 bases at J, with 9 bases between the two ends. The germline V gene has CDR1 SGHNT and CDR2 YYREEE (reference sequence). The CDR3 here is CASSLAFPPYEQYF. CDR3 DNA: TGTGCCAGCAGCTTGGCTTTCCCCCCCTACGAGCAGTACTTC.

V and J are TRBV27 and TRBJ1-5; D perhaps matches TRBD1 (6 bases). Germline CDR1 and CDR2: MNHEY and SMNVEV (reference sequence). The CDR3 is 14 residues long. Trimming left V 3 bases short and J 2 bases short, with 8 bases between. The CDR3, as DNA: TGTGCCAGCAGTTTCAGACAGGGCAATCAGCCCCAGCATTTT. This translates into CASSFRQGNQPQHF.

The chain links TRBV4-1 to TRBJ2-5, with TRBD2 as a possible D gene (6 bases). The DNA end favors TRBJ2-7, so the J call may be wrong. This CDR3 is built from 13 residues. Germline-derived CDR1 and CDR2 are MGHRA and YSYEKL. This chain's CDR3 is CASSPEGIYEQYF. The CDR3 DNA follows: TGCGCCAGCAGCCCGGAGGGGATTTACGAGCAGTACTTC.

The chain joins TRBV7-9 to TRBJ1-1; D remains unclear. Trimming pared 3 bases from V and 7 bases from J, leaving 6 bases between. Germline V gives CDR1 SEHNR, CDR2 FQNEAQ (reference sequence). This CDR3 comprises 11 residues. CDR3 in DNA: TGTGCCAGCAGCTTTGAGGTTGAAGCTTTCTTT. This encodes CASSFEVEAFF.

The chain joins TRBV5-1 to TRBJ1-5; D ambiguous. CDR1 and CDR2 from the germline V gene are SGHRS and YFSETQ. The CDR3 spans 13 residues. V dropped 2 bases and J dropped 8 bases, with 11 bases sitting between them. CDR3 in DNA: TGCGCCAGCAGCTTAACGCCGCAGGAGCCCCAGCATTTT. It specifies CASSLTPQEPQHF.

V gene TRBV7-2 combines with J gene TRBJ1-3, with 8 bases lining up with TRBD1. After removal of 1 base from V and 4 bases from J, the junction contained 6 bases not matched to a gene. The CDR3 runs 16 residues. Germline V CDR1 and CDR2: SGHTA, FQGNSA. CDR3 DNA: TGTGCCAGCAGCTTAGTGCAGGGGGCGAGAGGAAACACCATATATTTT. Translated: CASSLVQGARGNTIYF. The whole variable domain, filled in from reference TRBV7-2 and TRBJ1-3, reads GAGVSQSPSNKVTEKGKDVELRCDPISGHTALYWYRQSLGQGLEFLIYFQGNSAPDKSGLPSDRFSAERTGGSVSTLTIQRTQQEDSAVYLCASSLVQGARGNTIYFGEGSWLTVV.

CDR3 in DNA: TGTGCCACAGGGACAGGGGCGGAAGAGACCCAGTACTTC. This encodes CATGTGAEETQYF. The gene calls are TRBV10-3 and TRBJ2-5; 10 bases line up with TRBD1. The length of the CDR3 is 13 residues. The trim removed 10 bases at V and 3 bases at J, leaving 5 bases unmatched. Germline values: CDR1 ENHRY, CDR2 SYGVKD.

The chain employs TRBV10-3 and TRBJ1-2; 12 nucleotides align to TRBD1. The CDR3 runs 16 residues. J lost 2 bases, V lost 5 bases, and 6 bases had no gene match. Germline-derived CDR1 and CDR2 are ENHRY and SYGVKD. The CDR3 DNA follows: TGTGCCATCAGTACACCGGGACAGGGGGCCAACTATGGCTACACCTTC. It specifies CAISTPGQGANYGYTF.

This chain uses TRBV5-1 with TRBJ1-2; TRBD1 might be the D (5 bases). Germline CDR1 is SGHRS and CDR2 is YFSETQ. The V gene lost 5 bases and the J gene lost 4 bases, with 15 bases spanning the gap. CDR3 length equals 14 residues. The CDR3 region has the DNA TGCGCCAGCAGTTGGACATCCACCGTCTATGGCTACACCTTC. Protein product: CASSWTSTVYGYTF. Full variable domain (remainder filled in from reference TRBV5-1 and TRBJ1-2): KAGVTQTPRYLIKTRGQQVTLSCSPISGHRSVSWYQQTPGQGLQFLFEYFSETQRNKGNFPGRFSGRQFSNSRSEMNVSTLELGDSALYLCASSWTSTVYGYTFGSGTRLTVV.

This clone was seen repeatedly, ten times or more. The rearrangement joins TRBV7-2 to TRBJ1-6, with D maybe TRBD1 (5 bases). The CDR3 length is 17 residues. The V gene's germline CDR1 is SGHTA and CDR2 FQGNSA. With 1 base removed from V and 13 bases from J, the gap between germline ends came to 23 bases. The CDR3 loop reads CASSLERTKLTPGPLHF. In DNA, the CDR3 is TGTGCCAGCAGCTTAGAGAGGACAAAATTAACACCCGGGCCCCTCCACTTT.

The CDR3 coding sequence is TGTGCCAGCAGCTTGGTGGCCGGGACAGACCTCTATGGCTACACCTTC. This gives the protein CASSLVAGTDLYGYTF. This chain joins TRBV5-5 and TRBJ1-2; 7 nucleotides match TRBD1. The V and J ends lost 0 bases and 4 bases, in that order; junction bases with no gene match: 9. The CDR3 length is 16 residues. CDR1 and CDR2 from the germline V gene are SGHKS and YYEKEE (reference sequence).

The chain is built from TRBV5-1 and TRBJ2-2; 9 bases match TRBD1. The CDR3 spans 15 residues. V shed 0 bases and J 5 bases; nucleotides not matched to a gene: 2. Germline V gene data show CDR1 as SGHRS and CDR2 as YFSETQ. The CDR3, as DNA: TGCGCCAGCAGCTTGGTCGGGACAGGGACCGGGGAGCTGTTTTTT. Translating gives CASSLVGTGTGELFF.

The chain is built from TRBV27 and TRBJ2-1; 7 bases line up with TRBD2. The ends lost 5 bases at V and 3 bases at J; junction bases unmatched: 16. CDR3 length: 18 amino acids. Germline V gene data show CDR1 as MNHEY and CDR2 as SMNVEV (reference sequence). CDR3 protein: CASSPRLPRGGGYNEQFF. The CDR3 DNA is TGTGCCAGCAGTCCCCGACTGCCCCGTGGCGGGGGCTACAATGAGCAGTTCTTC.

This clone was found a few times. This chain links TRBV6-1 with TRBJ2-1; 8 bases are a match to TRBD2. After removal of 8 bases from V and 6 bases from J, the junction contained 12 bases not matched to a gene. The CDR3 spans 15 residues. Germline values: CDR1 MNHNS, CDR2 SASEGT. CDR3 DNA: TGTGCCAGCGCTAAGGAGGTAGCGGGATCCAATGAGCAGTTCTTC. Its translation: CASAKEVAGSNEQFF.

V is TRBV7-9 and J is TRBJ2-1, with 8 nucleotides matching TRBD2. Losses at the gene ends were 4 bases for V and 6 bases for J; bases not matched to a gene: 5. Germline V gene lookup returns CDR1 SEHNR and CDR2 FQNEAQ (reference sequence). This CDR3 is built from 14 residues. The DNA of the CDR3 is TGTGCCAGCAGCTCGGGACTAGATATCAATGAGCAGTTCTTC. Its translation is CASSSGLDINEQFF.

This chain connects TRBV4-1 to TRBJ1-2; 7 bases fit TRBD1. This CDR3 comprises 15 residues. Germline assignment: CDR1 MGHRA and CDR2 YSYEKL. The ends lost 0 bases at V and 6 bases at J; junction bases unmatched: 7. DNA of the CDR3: TGCGCCAGCAGCCAAGAGAGGGGGCTAGCGAATGGCTACACCTTC. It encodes CASSQERGLANGYTF.

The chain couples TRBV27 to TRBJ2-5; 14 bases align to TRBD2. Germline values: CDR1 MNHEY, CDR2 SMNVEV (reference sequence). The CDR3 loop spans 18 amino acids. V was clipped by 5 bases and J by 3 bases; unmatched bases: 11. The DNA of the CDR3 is TGTGCCAGCAGTACCCTAGGACTAGCGGGGGGCCCCGAAGAGACCCAGTACTTC. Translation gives CASSTLGLAGGPEETQYF.

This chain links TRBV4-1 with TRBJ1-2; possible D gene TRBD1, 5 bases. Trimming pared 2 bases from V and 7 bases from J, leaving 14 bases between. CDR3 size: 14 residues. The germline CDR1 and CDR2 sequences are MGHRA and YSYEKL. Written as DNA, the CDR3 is TGCGCCAGCAGCCAACTAGAAGGGGCAGGTGGCTACACCTTC. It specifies CASSQLEGAGGYTF.